The next 15 T cell receptor beta chains were all read from a single sample in a study of identifying expanded T cells in peripheral blood. The protocol was immunoSEQ multiplex PCR, while the TCRdb copy is restricted to in-frame clones and leaves out a portion. The sample carries about 50,000 clones, around 82% recorded once. Specimen: blood. The receptors come from a person between 18 and 75 years old in good health.

A single count supports this clone. The rearrangement uses TRBV5-1 and TRBJ2-3, with D possibly being TRBD1 or TRBD2 (6 bases each). Per the germline V gene, CDR1 is SGHRS and CDR2 is YFSETQ. The V and J ends lost 4 bases and 6 bases respectively, with 21 bases between them. The CDR3 is made up of 16 amino acids. This chain's CDR3 is CASSRWDTIGGDTQYF. Written as DNA, the CDR3 is TGCGCCAGCAGCCGATGGGACACCATAGGAGGGGATACGCAGTATTTT.

The chain combines TRBV7-9 with TRBJ2-7; D possibly corresponds to TRBD2 (5 bases). The germline V gene has CDR1 SEHNR and CDR2 FQNEAQ (reference sequence). Trimming shortened V by 4 bases and J by 1 base, and 11 bases separated the two germline ends. The CDR3 loop spans 14 amino acids. CDR3 coding DNA: TGTGCCAGCAGCTCTAGGGCGGGTTCCTACGAGCAGTACTTC. Its translation: CASSSRAGSYEQYF. The variable domain in full, completed from reference TRBV7-9 and TRBJ2-7, reads DTGVSQNPRHKITKRGQNVTFRCDPISEHNRLYWYRQTLGQGPEFLTYFQNEAQLEKSRLLSDRFSAERPKGSFSTLEIQRTEQGDSAMYLCASSSRAGSYEQYFGPGTRLTVT.

This sequence joins TRBV12-5 and TRBJ2-7; 8 nucleotides match TRBD1. Germline CDR1 is LGHNT and CDR2 is FRNRAP. V lost 0 bases, J lost 7 bases, and 11 bases stayed unmatched. This CDR3 contains 16 residues. The CDR3 nucleotides are TGTGCTAGTGGTTTGGTACAGGGGACAGGTATGGGGGAGCAGTACTTC. Amino acid sequence: CASGLVQGTGMGEQYF.

J is TRBJ2-1 and V is TRBV5-1; no reliable D call. The germline V gene has CDR1 SGHRS and CDR2 YFSETQ. The length of the CDR3 is 15 residues. Trimming cost V 0 bases and J 6 bases, with 13 bases left between them. The CDR3 region has the DNA TGCGCCAGCAGCTTGGGAAGACAATTAGGCAATGAGCAGTTCTTC. Translation gives CASSLGRQLGNEQFF.

The rearrangement joins TRBV6-6 to TRBJ2-1; possible D gene TRBD1, 6 bases. Germline V gene data show CDR1 as MNHNY and CDR2 as SVGAGI (reference sequence). There are 15 residues in the CDR3. V was shortened by 6 bases and J by 0 bases, with 12 bases between the two germline ends. CDR3 region: CASRETGSSYNEQFF. CDR3 DNA sequence: TGTGCCAGCAGAGAAACAGGGAGCTCCTACAATGAGCAGTTCTTC.

This clone appeared a few times. CDR3 protein: CASSTAFANTGELFF. CDR3 coding DNA: TGTGCCAGCAGCACAGCTTTTGCGAACACCGGGGAGCTGTTTTTT. The rearrangement links TRBV5-8 to TRBJ2-2; D call uncertain. Germline CDR1 and CDR2: SGHTS and YDEGEE. The ends were cut back, 4 bases at V and 0 bases at J, with 10 bases in the middle. The CDR3 has 15 residues.

Remarks on this clone: The junction departs from the called germline gene at one end, perhaps through a read error. V and J are TRBV6-5 and TRBJ1-1; the D is unclear. Germline V CDR1 and CDR2: MNHEY, SVGAGI. The CDR3 has 11 residues. The CDR3 coding sequence is TGTGCCAGCAGCCCTAACAGTGAAGCTTTCTTT. Translating it yields CASSPNSEAFF.

The gene calls are TRBV19 and TRBJ2-5, with 16 nucleotides matching TRBD2. The ends lost 6 bases at V and 4 bases at J; junction bases unmatched: 14. The V gene's germline CDR1 is LNHDA and CDR2 SQIVND (reference sequence). The CDR3 contains 19 residues. CDR3 sequence (DNA): TGTGCCAGTAGCTCCATATGGGGACTAGCGGGAGGGAGGCGAGAGACCCAGTACTTC. This sequence encodes CASSSIWGLAGGRRETQYF.

V is TRBV5-6 and J is TRBJ2-1; maybe TRBD1 (6 bases). Germline loops: CDR1 SGHDT, CDR2 YYEEEE. There are 13 residues in the CDR3. V was cut by 4 bases and J by 4 bases, with 9 bases left in between. CDR3 in amino acids: CASSRTVYNEQFF. The CDR3 bases are TGTGCCAGCAGCCGGACAGTATACAATGAGCAGTTCTTC.

In this sample, this clone turned up once. The genes are TRBV19 and TRBJ2-3; 10 bases fit TRBD2. Germline V gives CDR1 LNHDA, CDR2 SQIVND (reference sequence). Trimming at V came to 2 bases and at J to 0 bases, leaving 14 bases not matched to a gene. This CDR3 spans 20 amino acids. The CDR3 loop is CASSIRHGPSGGASTDTQYF. CDR3 coding DNA: TGTGCCAGTAGTATACGCCACGGGCCTAGCGGGGGTGCTAGCACAGATACGCAGTATTTT. The full variable domain, in which reference TRBV19 and TRBJ2-3 provide the parts outside the CDR3, is DGGITQSPKYLFRKEGQNVTLSCEQNLNHDAMYWYRQDPGQGLRLIYYSQIVNDFQKGDIAEGYSVSREKKESFPLTVTSAQKNPTAFYLCASSIRHGPSGGASTDTQYFGPGTRLTVL.

The rearrangement uses TRBV6-1 and TRBJ1-5; D call uncertain. The V gene lost 1 base and the J gene lost 4 bases, with 11 bases spanning the gap. The CDR3 runs 15 residues. Germline CDR1 reads MNHNS; CDR2 reads SASEGT. CDR3 protein: CASSEGVKGNQPQHF. The CDR3 coding sequence is TGTGCCAGCAGTGAAGGGGTAAAGGGAAATCAGCCCCAGCATTTT.

The CDR3 here is CSVGGLRGRAYEQFF. The CDR3 nucleotides are TGCAGCGTTGGGGGGTTACGCGGGAGGGCATATGAGCAGTTCTTC. This chain joins TRBV29-1 and TRBJ2-1, with TRBD2 identical over 9 bases. CDR3 length: 15 residues. The J segment lost 8 bases and the V segment lost 4 bases, leaving 12 bases of the junction unmatched. The germline V gene has CDR1 SQVTM and CDR2 ANQGSEA.

The chain couples TRBV5-1 to TRBJ1-1, with D possibly being TRBD1 (6 bases). CDR1 is SGHRS and CDR2 is YFSETQ in the germline V gene. V was shortened by 5 bases and J by 4 bases, with 18 bases between the two germline ends. This CDR3 is built from 15 residues. CDR3 sequence (DNA): TGCGCCAGCAGTCGGGTCGGGGGCGCTGGCACTGAAGCTTTCTTT. Translating gives CASSRVGGAGTEAFF.

This clone was counted between two and nine times. This sequence joins TRBV13 and TRBJ1-1; 12 bases agree with TRBD1. The junction had 12 bases not matched to a gene; V was cut back by 5 bases and J by 11 bases. There are 15 residues in the CDR3. The V gene's germline CDR1 is PRHDT and CDR2 FYEKMQ (reference sequence). CDR3 sequence reads: CASSERGQGAPRAFF. In DNA form, the CDR3 reads TGTGCCAGCAGCGAACGGGGACAGGGGGCTCCGCGGGCTTTCTTT.

The chain links TRBV27 to TRBJ2-3; D unclear. The CDR3 spans 12 residues. With 4 bases removed from V and 1 base from J, the gap between germline ends came to 3 bases. CDR1 is MNHEY, CDR2 SMNVEV, per germline (reference sequence). The CDR3 sequence is CASSYGTDTQYF. In DNA, the CDR3 is TGTGCCAGCAGTTACGGCACAGATACGCAGTATTTT.